The 15 T cell receptor beta chains given below trace back to one sample, sequenced in a study of early T cells in non-severe SARS-CoV-2 infection. TCRdb reprocessed the 5' RACE reads via MiXCR and lists one record per CDR3 protein. Among 25,000 to 35,000 distinct CDR3 sequences, about 2.7% were seen once, and the ten largest hold approximately 0.71%. The sample consisted of whole blood. The receptors stem from an adult who was a healthcare worker with PCR-confirmed SARS-CoV-2 infection or an uninfected control (not recorded which).

The sample holds many counts of this clonotype. This rearrangement joins TRBV15 to TRBJ2-2; D call uncertain. V was shortened by 3 bases and J by 2 bases, with 10 bases between the two germline ends. The CDR3 loop spans 15 amino acids. The V gene's germline CDR1 is LNHNV and CDR2 YYDKDF (reference sequence). Here the CDR3 DNA reads TGTGCCACCAGCAGCGCCTCAAGAAACACCGGGGAGCTGTTTTTT. Its translation is CATSSASRNTGELFF.

This clonotype ranks as medium-sized (0.01 to 0.1%). This chain uses TRBV9 with TRBJ2-6, with TRBD2 matching 7 bases. The junction had 9 bases not matched to a gene; V was cut back by 1 base and J by 2 bases. The germline CDR1 and CDR2 sequences are SGDLS and YYNGEE. The CDR3 is made up of 18 amino acids. CDR3 sequence: CASSVLAGRVAGANVLTF. In DNA, the CDR3 is TGTGCCAGCAGCGTACTCGCGGGGAGGGTAGCTGGGGCCAACGTCCTGACTTTC.

In this sample, this clonotype turned up many times. CDR3 region: CASSLGLASGYQETQYF. Written as DNA, the CDR3 is TGTGCCAGCAGCTTGGGTTTGGCTAGCGGGTACCAAGAGACCCAGTACTTC. This chain links TRBV5-5 with TRBJ2-5, with 8 positions matching TRBD2. Unmatched junction bases numbered 7, after V lost 0 bases and J lost 0 bases. The CDR3 extends over 17 amino acids. Germline CDR1 is SGHKS and CDR2 is YYEKEE (reference sequence).

This clonotype was seen many times. V gene TRBV13 combines with J gene TRBJ2-5; 8 nucleotides align to TRBD1. The CDR3 sequence is 15 residues long. The V gene end was trimmed by 5 bases and the J gene end by 1 base; junction bases not matched to a gene: 6. Per germline, CDR1 PRHDT and CDR2 FYEKMQ (reference sequence). CDR3: CASSARQGSQETQYF. The DNA for the CDR3 is TGTGCCAGCAGCGCAAGACAGGGGTCCCAAGAGACCCAGTACTTC.

This clonotype was seen many times. This rearrangement joins TRBV12-3 or TRBV12-4 to TRBJ2-3, with 7 nucleotides matching TRBD1. The CDR3 has 14 residues. J lost 4 bases, V lost 6 bases, and 7 bases had no gene match. CDR3 sequence (DNA): TGTGCCAGCAGATCGACAGGGCGTTCAGATACGCAGTATTTT. As protein: CASRSTGRSDTQYF.

The chain recombines TRBV7-8 with TRBJ2-7; TRBD1 agrees at 8 bases. With 5 bases clipped from V and 1 base from J, the junction kept 10 bases outside the gene matches. The CDR3 runs 16 residues. Germline V gene sequence: CDR1 SGHVS, CDR2 FQNEAQ. CDR3 protein: CASSPRDRWGSYEQYV. The CDR3 DNA sequence: TGTGCCAGCAGCCCGAGGGACAGGTGGGGATCCTACGAGCAGTACGTC.

This clonotype occurred many times. This chain links TRBV20-1 with TRBJ2-1; the match to TRBD2 covers 10 bases. V was pared by 2 bases and J by 9 bases, with 13 bases of the junction left unmatched. The CDR3 spans 16 residues. Germline lookup yields CDR1 DFQATT and CDR2 SNEGSKA (reference sequence). This CDR3 reads CSARLAGAPLGGEQFF. The CDR3 DNA follows: TGCAGTGCTAGACTAGCGGGGGCCCCCCTCGGGGGTGAGCAGTTCTTC.

This clonotype was observed many times. The rearrangement joins TRBV19 to TRBJ2-5, with D perhaps given as TRBD1 or TRBD2 (5 bases each). Trimming removed 6 bases from V and 5 bases from J, with 16 bases in between. The CDR3 length is 14 residues. Per germline, CDR1 LNHDA and CDR2 SQIVND (reference sequence). CDR3 DNA: TGTGCCAGTAGCACCGGGACCAACGTGGAGACCCAGTACTTC. This gives the protein CASSTGTNVETQYF.

This clonotype was seen many times. This chain joins TRBV6-1 and TRBJ1-5; 7 bases agree with TRBD1. CDR3 length: 14 residues. V dropped 2 bases and J dropped 6; count of bases not matched to a gene: 4. CDR1 and CDR2 from the germline V gene are MNHNS and SASEGT. The CDR3 DNA reads TGTGCCAGCAGTGAAACAGGGGAAGGTCAGCCCCAGCATTTT. It encodes CASSETGEGQPQHF.

Many counts were recorded for this clonotype. The chain employs TRBV18 and TRBJ1-4; TRBD1 matches at 7 bases. With 2 bases clipped from V and 7 bases from J, the junction kept 10 bases outside the gene matches. The CDR3 length is 16 residues. Germline V gene data show CDR1 as KGHSH and CDR2 as LQKENI. The CDR3 sequence is CASSPSRGLHREKLFF. Written as DNA, the CDR3 is TGTGCCAGCTCACCATCTAGGGGGCTCCACCGTGAAAAACTGTTTTTT.

This clonotype has at least ten counts. This chain uses TRBV10-1 with TRBJ2-6; no reliable D call. Trimming left V 3 bases short and J 0 bases short, with 12 bases between. The CDR3 has 17 amino acids. Germline CDR1 reads WNHNN; CDR2 reads SYGVQD (reference sequence). The CDR3 region has the DNA TGCGCCAGCAGTGATCCGGCGGCAGGCTCTGGGGCCAACGTCCTGACTTTC. Protein: CASSDPAAGSGANVLTF.

This clonotype was seen repeatedly, ten times or more. This chain joins TRBV12-3 or TRBV12-4 and TRBJ1-1; maybe TRBD1 (5 bases). The CDR3 has 15 residues. V dropped 4 bases and J dropped 2 bases, with 14 bases sitting between them. In DNA form, the CDR3 reads TGTGCCAGCAGTTACCCCGGGACGGTTAACACTGAAGCTTTCTTT. Its translation is CASSYPGTVNTEAFF.

The chain recombines TRBV7-2 with TRBJ1-1; D is perhaps TRBD1 (5 bases). The germline V gene encodes CDR1 SGHTA and CDR2 FQGNSA. Between the trimmed V and J ends, which lost 2 bases and 4 bases, there was a span of 11 bases. The CDR3 has 14 residues. This CDR3 reads CASSLQGSATEAFF. In nucleotides, the CDR3 is TGTGCCAGCAGCTTACAGGGAAGCGCCACTGAAGCTTTCTTT.

The sample holds many counts of this clonotype. J is TRBJ1-4 and V is TRBV5-1; D gene unclear. The V end lost 2 bases, the J end lost 3 bases, and 8 bases lay between the germline ends. This CDR3 is built from 14 residues. CDR1 and CDR2 (germline): SGHRS, YFSETQ. The CDR3 DNA is TGCGCCAGCAGCTTTTCGAGTTCTAATGAAAAACTGTTTTTT. It translates to CASSFSSSNEKLFF.

This clonotype was seen many times. The chain employs TRBV6-5 and TRBJ1-2; TRBD1 aligns across 10 bases. CDR1 MNHEY and CDR2 SVGAGI come from the germline V gene. The junction had 7 bases not matched to a gene; V was cut back by 0 bases and J by 6 bases. This CDR3 has 16 residues. As DNA, the CDR3 is TGTGCCAGCAGTTACTCTTTGGGACAGGGGAATCATGGCTACACCTTC. Translated: CASSYSLGQGNHGYTF.